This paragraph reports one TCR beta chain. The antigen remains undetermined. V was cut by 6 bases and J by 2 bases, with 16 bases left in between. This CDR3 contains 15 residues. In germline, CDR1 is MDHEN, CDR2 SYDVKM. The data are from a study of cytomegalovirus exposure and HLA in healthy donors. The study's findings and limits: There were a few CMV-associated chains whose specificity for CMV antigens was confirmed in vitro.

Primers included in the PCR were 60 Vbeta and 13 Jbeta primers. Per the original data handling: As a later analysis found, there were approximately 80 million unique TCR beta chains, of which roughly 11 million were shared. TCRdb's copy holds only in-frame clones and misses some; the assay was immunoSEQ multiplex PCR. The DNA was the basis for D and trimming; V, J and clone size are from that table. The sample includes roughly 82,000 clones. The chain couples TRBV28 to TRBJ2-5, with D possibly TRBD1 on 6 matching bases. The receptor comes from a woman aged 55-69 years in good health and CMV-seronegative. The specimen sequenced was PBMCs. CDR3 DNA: TGTGCCAGCAGGACACAGGGTTTAATTCAAGAGACCCAGTACTTC. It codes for CASRTQGLIQETQYF.